The 2 T cell receptor beta chains given below trace back to one sample, sequenced in a study of long-term antiretroviral therapy in people with HIV. Samples were assayed with immunoSEQ v3.0 at survey level. TCRdb's copy holds only in-frame clones and misses some; the assay was immunoSEQ multiplex PCR. Here the sample spans over 25,000 clones, roughly 90% being singletons. The sequenced sample was unsorted PBMCs, obtained 0.5 years after starting antiretroviral therapy. The source is a woman aged 18-29 years with HIV.

The chain uses TRBV7-2 and TRBJ1-4, with a weak D call TRBD1 (5 bases). Germline V gene data show CDR1 as SGHTA and CDR2 as FQGNSA. This CDR3 has 16 residues. V gave up 4 bases and J gave up 5 bases, with 17 bases separating them. The CDR3 DNA follows: TGTGCCAGCAGCTCGGGGGGAGGGGTCCTAAATGAAAAACTGTTTTTT. As protein: CASSSGGGVLNEKLFF.

The chain recombines TRBV6-1 with TRBJ2-3; TRBD2 agrees at 7 bases. CDR3 size: 14 residues. J gave up 0 bases and V 9 bases, and 6 bases lay outside the gene matches. Germline V CDR1 and CDR2: MNHNS, SASEGT. CDR3 DNA: TGTGCCAGTGGGGAGGGGCCTAGCACAGATACGCAGTATTTT. The encoded protein is CASGEGPSTDTQYF.